These 27 T cell receptor beta chains were all obtained from the same sample, sequenced in a study of blood T cell repertoires in COVID-19. The protocol was immunoSEQ multiplex PCR, while the TCRdb copy is restricted to in-frame clones and leaves out a portion. The sample consists of more than 55,000 clones, 65% to 85% of them appearing once. Sequenced material: peripheral blood. Source of these receptors: an elderly man with active or convalescent COVID-19.

This clone was observed a handful of times. The gene calls are TRBV15 and TRBJ2-1, with 13 bases identical to TRBD2. Trimming removed 2 bases from V and 6 bases from J; junction bases left unmatched: 4. The CDR3 loop spans 16 amino acids. Germline V CDR1 and CDR2: LNHNV, YYDKDF (reference sequence). The CDR3 spells CATSRPTSGGTNEQFF. The CDR3 nucleotides are TGTGCCACCAGCAGACCGACTAGCGGGGGGACCAATGAGCAGTTCTTC.

This chain links TRBV6-2 or TRBV6-3 with TRBJ2-5, with D unresolved. Per germline, CDR1 MNHEY and CDR2 SVGEGT. Trimming pared 6 bases from V and 5 bases from J, leaving 7 bases between. This CDR3 has 11 amino acids. The CDR3 DNA reads TGTGCCAGCAGCTTCGGGGAGACCCAGTACTTC. This sequence encodes CASSFGETQYF.

V and J are TRBV7-3 and TRBJ1-1; tentatively, D is TRBD1 (5 bases). The V gene's germline CDR1 is SGHTA and CDR2 FQGTGA. This CDR3 region has 14 residues. The V and J ends lost 3 bases and 5 bases respectively, with 13 bases between them. This chain's CDR3 is CASSFQGFGTEAFF. As DNA, the CDR3 is TGTGCCAGCAGCTTCCAGGGTTTTGGGACTGAAGCTTTCTTT.

J is TRBJ2-5 and V is TRBV6-6, with D possibly being TRBD2 (5 bases). The CDR3 length is 15 residues. Trimming took 8 bases from V and 4 from J, leaving 20 bases between them. CDR1 and CDR2 (germline): MNHNY, SVGAGI (reference sequence). The CDR3 DNA is TGTGCCAGCCTCAACTCGGCGGGTCCCTCAGAGACCCAGTACTTC. The encoded protein is CASLNSAGPSETQYF.

The chain carries TRBV7-9 and TRBJ2-7; D possibly corresponds to TRBD1 (5 bases). V dropped 4 bases and J dropped 3 bases, with 7 bases sitting between them. Germline assignment: CDR1 SEHNR and CDR2 FQNEAQ (reference sequence). This CDR3 has 12 amino acids. CDR3 nucleotides: TGTGCCAGCAGCTGGGGCATCTACGAGCAGTACTTC. Residues: CASSWGIYEQYF.

This clone has just a few counts. The chain carries TRBV18 and TRBJ1-2; TRBD1 aligns across 7 bases. J was trimmed by 0 bases and V by 4 bases; bases with no gene match: 2. In germline, CDR1 is KGHSH, CDR2 LQKENI. This CDR3 spans 14 amino acids. The CDR3 reads CASSHRGANYGYTF. Written as DNA, the CDR3 is TGTGCCAGCTCACACAGGGGAGCTAACTATGGCTACACCTTC.

The J gene is TRBJ1-6, the V gene TRBV19, with 8 bases matching TRBD1. The ends lost 8 bases at V and 9 bases at J; junction bases unmatched: 3. Germline V gene sequence: CDR1 LNHDA, CDR2 SQIVND (reference sequence). This CDR3 is 12 amino acids long. CDR3 sequence: CASQQGVSPLHF. CDR3 sequence (DNA): TGTGCCAGTCAACAGGGGGTTTCACCCCTCCACTTT.

The chain combines TRBV19 with TRBJ1-5, with 8 bases identical to TRBD1. The germline V gene encodes CDR1 LNHDA and CDR2 SQIVND (reference sequence). This CDR3 region has 15 residues. V was pared by 1 base and J by 7 bases, with 6 bases of the junction left unmatched. The chain's CDR3 is CASSIGTGFGQPQHF. CDR3 nucleotide sequence: TGTGCCAGTAGTATAGGGACAGGGTTTGGGCAGCCCCAGCATTTT. The variable domain in full, with the rest retrieved from reference TRBV19 and TRBJ1-5, is DGGITQSPKYLFRKEGQNVTLSCEQNLNHDAMYWYRQDPGQGLRLIYYSQIVNDFQKGDIAEGYSVSREKKESFPLTVTSAQKNPTAFYLCASSIGTGFGQPQHFGDGTRLSIL.

The CDR3 loop is CSVEEKPGTGVYNEQFF. CDR3 in DNA: TGCAGCGTTGAAGAAAAGCCTGGGACAGGAGTATACAATGAGCAGTTCTTC. The rearrangement joins TRBV29-1 to TRBJ2-1, with 8 bases that match TRBD1. This CDR3 is 17 amino acids long. The V gene's germline CDR1 is SQVTM and CDR2 ANQGSEA. Trimming removed 0 bases from V and 4 bases from J; junction bases left unmatched: 11.

The rearrangement joins TRBV11-3 to TRBJ2-3; 7 bases agree with TRBD2. Germline assignment: CDR1 SGHNT and CDR2 YENEEA. V gave up 3 bases and J gave up 5 bases; unmatched junction bases: 5. The CDR3 contains 14 residues. CDR3 residues: CASSFYPSGDTQYF. The CDR3, as DNA: TGTGCCAGCAGCTTCTATCCTAGCGGAGATACGCAGTATTTT.

The V gene is TRBV5-1, the J gene TRBJ2-6, with a possible D match to TRBD2 (6 bases). There are 18 residues in the CDR3. Between the trimmed V and J ends, which lost 2 bases and 0 bases, there was a span of 15 bases. Germline V gene lookup returns CDR1 SGHRS and CDR2 YFSETQ. The CDR3 reads CASSFGGIKSSGANVLTF. The CDR3 region has the DNA TGCGCCAGCAGCTTTGGGGGGATCAAGAGCTCTGGGGCCAACGTCCTGACTTTC.

The V call is TRBV27, the J call TRBJ2-7; maybe TRBD1 (6 bases). Deletions cut 11 bases from V and 2 bases from J, with 25 bases between. Germline loops: CDR1 MNHEY, CDR2 SMNVEV (reference sequence). CDR3 length: 16 residues. CDR3: CAGLRASDRNPYEQYF. For the CDR3, the DNA is TGTGCCGGACTCAGGGCGTCCGACAGGAATCCCTACGAGCAGTACTTC.

The rearrangement uses TRBV19 and TRBJ2-7; 7 bases fit TRBD1. This CDR3 has 11 amino acids. Germline CDR1 is LNHDA and CDR2 is SQIVND (reference sequence). V was clipped by 8 bases and J by 4 bases; unmatched bases: 2. The CDR3 DNA reads as TGTGCCAGTGGGGACAGATACGAGCAGTACTTC. Amino acid sequence: CASGDRYEQYF.

The CDR3 protein is CASTDRFGGGYTF. The CDR3 nucleotides read TGTGCCAGTACGGACAGGTTTGGAGGAGGCTACACCTTC. This rearrangement joins TRBV5-6 to TRBJ1-2, with TRBD1 matching over 7 bases. Germline-derived CDR1 and CDR2 are SGHDT and YYEEEE. V gave up 8 bases and J gave up 8 bases; unmatched junction bases: 12. The CDR3 length is 13 residues. The full variable domain, rest sourced from reference TRBV5-6 and TRBJ1-2, is DAGVTQSPTHLIKTRGQQVTLRCSPKSGHDTVSWYQQALGQGPQFIFQYYEEEERQRGNFPDRFSGHQFPNYSSELNVNALLLGDSALYLCASTDRFGGGYTFGSGTRLTVV.

This clone was seen more than once but under ten times. J is TRBJ1-5 and V is TRBV19; D may be TRBD1 (5 bases). This CDR3 spans 14 amino acids. Trimming took off 2 bases at V and 7 bases at J, with 12 bases between the two ends. The germline V gene encodes CDR1 LNHDA and CDR2 SQIVND (reference sequence). The CDR3 DNA reads TGTGCCAGTAGTATAAATTGGGGGGAACAGCCCCAGCATTTT. This sequence encodes CASSINWGEQPQHF.

The chain is built from TRBV9 and TRBJ1-3; TRBD1 matches 8 bases. The CDR3 is made up of 17 amino acids. Germline V CDR1 and CDR2: SGDLS, YYNGEE. V was pared by 3 bases and J by 2 bases, with 10 bases of the junction left unmatched. The CDR3: CASSAGQGPNPGNTIYF. The CDR3 nucleotides are TGTGCCAGCAGCGCCGGACAGGGCCCCAACCCTGGAAACACCATATATTTT.

The chain combines TRBV6-2 or TRBV6-3 with TRBJ2-5; 9 bases align to TRBD2. Germline V gene data show CDR1 as MNHEY and CDR2 as SVGEGT. J gave up 5 bases and V 5 bases, and 12 bases lay outside the gene matches. CDR3 length: 16 amino acids. The CDR3 sequence: CASSRIPGLAGETQYF. The CDR3 DNA reads as TGTGCCAGCAGTCGTATCCCGGGACTAGCCGGGGAGACCCAGTACTTC.

The chain employs TRBV6-5 and TRBJ1-5, with 9 bases aligning to TRBD1. Germline V lookup: CDR1 MNHEY, CDR2 SVGAGI. The CDR3 runs to 15 residues. V lost 0 bases and J lost 5; bases outside the gene matches: 2. The DNA for the CDR3 is TGTGCCAGCAGTTACTCCGGACAGGGGTATCAGCCCCAGCATTTT. It yields the protein CASSYSGQGYQPQHF.

The chain couples TRBV28 to TRBJ1-5; 8 bases match TRBD1. V dropped 5 bases and J dropped 6; count of bases not matched to a gene: 6. The CDR3 runs to 14 residues. From germline, CDR1 is MDHEN and CDR2 SYDVKM. CDR3 bases: TGTGCCAGCAGTCTGACAGGGGAGAGTCAGCCCCAGCATTTT. It codes for CASSLTGESQPQHF.

This clone has just one count. The rearrangement links TRBV9 to TRBJ1-2; D not certain. CDR3 length equals 15 residues. Trimming left V 0 bases short and J 7 bases short, with 16 bases between. CDR1 SGDLS and CDR2 YYNGEE come from the germline V gene. The CDR3 sequence is CASSVDTERRVGYTF. The CDR3 nucleotides read TGTGCCAGCAGCGTAGATACAGAGAGGCGGGTTGGCTACACCTTC.

This chain joins TRBV6-1 and TRBJ2-4, with a weak D call TRBD1 (5 bases). Germline-derived CDR1 and CDR2 are MNHNS and SASEGT. This CDR3 is 14 amino acids long. V lost 2 bases and J 5 bases, leaving 10 bases between the germline ends. The CDR3 sequence: CASSEQGPENIQYF. The CDR3, as DNA: TGTGCCAGCAGTGAACAGGGTCCCGAAAACATTCAGTACTTC.

The chain recombines TRBV7-3 with TRBJ2-7; D not resolved. Trimming cost V 5 bases and J 7 bases, with 15 bases left between them. Germline V gene sequence: CDR1 SGHTA, CDR2 FQGTGA. This CDR3 contains 13 residues. CDR3 residues: CASSTQSNGEQYF. The CDR3 nucleotides are TGTGCCAGCAGCACCCAATCTAACGGGGAGCAGTACTTC.

This clone was counted a single time. The V gene is TRBV5-1, the J gene TRBJ2-7; 8 nucleotides match TRBD2. CDR3 length: 15 residues. Germline assignment: CDR1 SGHRS and CDR2 YFSETQ. J lost 3 bases, V lost 0 bases, and 5 bases had no gene match. The CDR3 loop reads CASSLVSGLDYEQYF. The CDR3 DNA sequence: TGCGCCAGCAGCTTGGTCTCGGGACTAGACTACGAGCAGTACTTC.

The chain joins TRBV18 to TRBJ2-7; D is perhaps TRBD1 (7 bases). The CDR3 runs 15 residues. Germline V gene lookup returns CDR1 KGHSH and CDR2 LQKENI. V was clipped by 2 bases and J by 6 bases, with 17 bases between them. CDR3 amino acids: CASSPTEGAPSEQYF. In nucleotides, the CDR3 is TGTGCCAGCTCACCAACGGAGGGGGCTCCTTCCGAGCAGTACTTC.

Many counts were recorded for this clone. The rearrangement joins TRBV9 to TRBJ2-1; D remains ambiguous. CDR1 SGDLS and CDR2 YYNGEE come from the germline V gene. Trimming shortened V by 4 bases and J by 5 bases, and 22 bases separated the two germline ends. This CDR3 comprises 17 residues. Here the CDR3 reads CASSTRSGLGIHNEQFF. CDR3 DNA: TGTGCCAGCAGCACGCGAAGTGGGCTTGGAATTCACAATGAGCAGTTCTTC.

Concerning this clone itself: Germline and junction disagree at one end, which may indicate a read error. This chain joins TRBV13 and TRBJ2-3; no firm D call. Germline V gene lookup returns CDR1 PRHDT and CDR2 FYEKMQ (reference sequence). The CDR3 spans 13 residues. The CDR3 DNA follows: TGTGCCACCCCGCGCGTCTCTACTGATACGCTGTATTTT. It codes for CATPRVSTDTLYF.

This chain joins TRBV19 and TRBJ2-3; 8 bases are a match to TRBD2. The germline gives CDR1 LNHDA, CDR2 SQIVND (reference sequence). The CDR3 runs 14 residues. With 8 bases clipped from V and 3 bases from J, the junction kept 7 bases outside the gene matches. The chain's CDR3 is CASGGRRATDTQYF. In nucleotides, the CDR3 is TGTGCCAGTGGCGGGAGGAGGGCGACAGATACGCAGTATTTT.